This paragraph covers one TCR beta chain sequence. This sample was taken from a study of blood T cells in healthy people across ages. The second PCR ran roughly 6 to 11 cycles with a sample-barcoded 5' primer and J-beta primers. TCRdb re-analysed the 5' RACE reads in MiXCR, keeping a single row per CDR3 protein. The sample includes 1.5 million to 2 million distinct CDR3 sequences, about 28% seen only once; the top ten take 7.7%. Per germline, CDR1 SGDLS and CDR2 YYNGEE. V shed 3 bases and J 0 bases; nucleotides not matched to a gene: 3. The CDR3 is made up of 16 amino acids. The sequence was collected from a woman aged 30 to 39 in good health. Sequencing input: blood. The chain carries TRBV9 and TRBJ1-5; 10 bases align to TRBD1. Here the CDR3 DNA reads TGTGCCAGCAGCGAGGGACAGGGGTATAGCAATCAGCCCCAGCATTTT. Translated, it gives CASSEGQGYSNQPQHF.